This TCR beta chain was sequenced in a study of blood T cell repertoires in COVID-19. In the study's own analysis: Reference gene primers were amplified, and this amplification served to estimate nucleated cell counts. The method was immunoSEQ multiplex PCR; TCRdb's version includes in-frame clones alone and lacks a portion of them. For V, J and clone size, that table is used; D and trimming come from the DNA. The table records 60,000 to 85,000 clones, about nine tenths of them present only once. Germline lookup yields CDR1 MNHEY and CDR2 SVGAGI. Trimming took 6 bases from V and 8 from J, leaving 13 bases between them. CDR3 length equals 12 residues.

The sample was peripheral blood. This sequence originates from a man aged 50 to 60 with acute or convalescent COVID-19. The chain couples TRBV6-5 to TRBJ1-1; D is undetermined. CDR3 DNA: TGTGCCAGCAGCGGACTTTTCCCCGAAGCTTTCTTT. Translated: CASSGLFPEAFF.